These 30 T cell receptor beta chains share one sample of origin, sequenced in a study of blood T cells in healthy people across ages. Sample-barcoded 5' priming and a J-beta primer mix drove a second PCR of roughly 6 to 12 cycles. A single record per CDR3 protein comes from TCRdb applying MiXCR to the 5' RACE reads. The sample lists fewer than 950,000 distinct CDR3 sequences; around 36% were seen once. The material sequenced was blood. These receptors were obtained from a man between 18 and 35 years old in good health.

This chain joins TRBV25-1 and TRBJ1-6; 10 nucleotides align to TRBD1. Germline CDR1 and CDR2: MGHDK and SYGVNS. The CDR3 runs 15 residues. V gave up 8 bases and J gave up 10 bases; unmatched junction bases: 11. This chain's CDR3 is CASSDRGTGASPLHF. CDR3 DNA: TGTGCCAGCTCGGATCGGGGGACAGGGGCCTCACCCCTCCACTTT.

In regard to this clonotype: The junction and the germline gene differ at one end; a read error may be behind it. The J gene is TRBJ2-3, the V gene TRBV12-3 or TRBV12-4, with TRBD2 matching over 14 bases. This CDR3 has 20 residues. For the CDR3, the DNA is TGTGCCAGCAGTTTCCCCCAGGGGACTAGCGGGGGTAACAGAGCAGATATGCAGTATTTT. It encodes CASSFPQGTSGGNRADMQYF.

The chain is built from TRBV7-3 and TRBJ2-7; D may be TRBD1 (5 bases). CDR3 length: 16 residues. Trimming took 4 bases from V and 3 from J, leaving 19 bases between them. Germline CDR1 SGHTA, CDR2 FQGTGA. CDR3 sequence (DNA): TGTGCCAGCAGCTCCCTCACCCCACAGGAAAACTACGAGCAGTACTTC. It specifies CASSSLTPQENYEQYF.

As for this clonotype: A much larger clone lies a single base off, so this may be a read error. V is TRBV7-3 and J is TRBJ2-1, with D perhaps matching TRBD1 (6 bases). Germline V gene data show CDR1 as SGHTA and CDR2 as FQGTGA. The V and J ends lost 2 bases and 9 bases respectively, with 11 bases between them. This CDR3 region has 13 residues. For the CDR3, the DNA is TGTGCCAGCAGCTTACGCCAGGACAGTGAGCAGTTCTTC. Residues: CASSLRQDSEQFF.

This clonotype appeared a few times. V gene TRBV10-3 combines with J gene TRBJ1-2; tentatively, D is TRBD1 (6 bases). V gave up 3 bases and J gave up 8 bases, with 16 bases separating them. The germline gives CDR1 ENHRY, CDR2 SYGVKD. The CDR3 has 14 amino acids. The CDR3 DNA reads as TGTGCCATCAGTGAAGAAGACAGGTATCGAGGCTACACCTTC. This translates into CAISEEDRYRGYTF.

This clonotype was recorded a few times. V and J are TRBV7-9 and TRBJ2-7, with D possibly TRBD1 on 5 matching bases. The CDR3 length is 13 residues. The germline gives CDR1 SEHNR, CDR2 FQNEAQ (reference sequence). The V end lost 8 bases, the J end lost 0 bases, and 11 bases lay between the germline ends. The CDR3 is CASQDTNSYEQYF. CDR3 nucleotides: TGTGCCAGCCAGGACACTAACTCCTACGAGCAGTACTTC.

This clonotype appeared a few times. V usage is TRBV20-1 and J usage is TRBJ2-2, with TRBD2 matching over 11 bases. Germline V gene lookup returns CDR1 DFQATT and CDR2 SNEGSKA (reference sequence). The CDR3 is 17 amino acids. With V trimmed by 6 bases and J by 0 bases, 9 bases remained unmatched. The DNA for the CDR3 is TGCAGTGCGCAATCGAATAGCGGGGGGGCGAACACCGGGGAGCTGTTTTTT. This sequence encodes CSAQSNSGGANTGELFF.

The rearrangement uses TRBV10-3 and TRBJ2-7; TRBD2 aligns across 7 bases. In germline, CDR1 is ENHRY, CDR2 SYGVKD. V shed 3 bases and J 5 bases; nucleotides not matched to a gene: 7. This CDR3 spans 14 amino acids. The DNA of the CDR3 is TGTGCCATCAGTGATCCGGGGGGTAAGAACGAGCAGTACTTC. It yields the protein CAISDPGGKNEQYF.

V gene TRBV2 combines with J gene TRBJ2-2; maybe TRBD2 (5 bases). V lost 6 bases and J lost 6, with 11 bases in between. The CDR3 is 13 residues long. CDR1 and CDR2 from the germline V gene are SNHLY and FYNNEI. DNA for the CDR3: TGTGCCAGCAGCGCCCTAGCATCCGGGGAGCTGTTTTTT. Its translation: CASSALASGELFF.

The chain joins TRBV20-1 to TRBJ2-7, with 9 bases fitting TRBD1. After removal of 5 bases from V and 4 bases from J, the junction contained 6 bases not matched to a gene. This CDR3 spans 13 amino acids. From germline, CDR1 is DFQATT and CDR2 SNEGSKA (reference sequence). The CDR3 region is CSAGGTGRYEQYF. The CDR3 nucleotides are TGCAGTGCTGGCGGGACAGGGCGATACGAGCAGTACTTC.

This clonotype showed up many times. This rearrangement joins TRBV4-3 to TRBJ1-4; TRBD1 aligns across 9 bases. The CDR3 extends over 16 amino acids. V lost 4 bases, J lost 8 bases, and 11 bases stayed unmatched. Germline CDR1 is LGHNA and CDR2 is YSLEER. The CDR3 is CASSPLGGQGNEKLFF. CDR3 nucleotide sequence: TGCGCCAGCAGCCCCCTTGGAGGACAGGGGAACGAAAAACTGTTTTTT.

This clonotype has a count of ten or more. The rearrangement links TRBV6-5 to TRBJ1-2; D gene unclear. From germline, CDR1 is MNHEY and CDR2 SVGAGI. The CDR3 sequence is 14 residues long. Trimming left V 0 bases short and J 0 bases short, with 5 bases between. The CDR3, as DNA: TGTGCCAGCAGTTACTCCGCGACTAACTATGGCTACACCTTC. Translation: CASSYSATNYGYTF.

This clonotype was found a few times. The gene calls are TRBV20-1 and TRBJ1-2; 7 bases are shared with TRBD1. The CDR3 has 13 residues. CDR1 and CDR2 (germline): DFQATT, SNEGSKA (reference sequence). V lost 3 bases and J lost 8; bases outside the gene matches: 9. The CDR3 is CSARSTGAAGYTF. CDR3 coding DNA: TGCAGTGCTAGGTCAACAGGGGCGGCCGGCTACACCTTC.

This sequence joins TRBV10-3 and TRBJ2-5; no definite D call. The J call may not be correct, given that the DNA end is closer to TRBJ2-1. CDR3 length equals 11 residues. Germline CDR1 is ENHRY and CDR2 is SYGVKD. CDR3 region: CAIGAQETQFF. CDR3 in DNA: TGTGCCATCGGTGCCCAAGAGACCCAGTTCTTC.

Note on this clonotype: With a much larger clone just one base away, this may be a read error. The chain uses TRBV5-5 and TRBJ2-3; D call uncertain. CDR1 is SGHKS and CDR2 is YYEKEE in the germline V gene (reference sequence). CDR3 length: 13 amino acids. Written as DNA, the CDR3 is TGTGTCAGCAGCTTGGCAGCCACAGATACGCAGTATTTT. Residues: CVSSLAATDTQYF.

This chain links TRBV20-1 with TRBJ1-4, with unresolved D. V was clipped by 4 bases and J by 8 bases, with 11 bases between them. CDR3 size: 12 residues. From germline, CDR1 is DFQATT and CDR2 SNEGSKA (reference sequence). The CDR3 loop reads CSATDIGEKLFF. The CDR3 DNA is TGCAGTGCTACAGACATTGGCGAAAAACTGTTTTTT.

Concerning this clonotype itself: Just one base apart from a much larger clone, this may be a read error. The CDR3 protein is CAGRRSGTNYGYTF. CDR3 in DNA: TGTGCCGGCAGGCGATCGGGAACTAACTATGGCTACACCTTC. The chain uses TRBV12-3 or TRBV12-4 and TRBJ1-2, with no clear D. The CDR3 spans 14 residues.

This clonotype came up a few times. J is TRBJ1-5 and V is TRBV27, with a possible D match to TRBD1 (6 bases). V lost 4 bases and J lost 7, with 14 bases in between. The CDR3 covers 14 residues. The germline V gene encodes CDR1 MNHEY and CDR2 SMNVEV (reference sequence). CDR3: CASSSGTLGQPQHF. CDR3 in DNA: TGTGCCAGCAGTTCCGGGACACTGGGACAGCCCCAGCATTTT.

The gene calls are TRBV10-3 and TRBJ2-7; D not resolved. CDR3 length equals 13 residues. The germline gives CDR1 ENHRY, CDR2 SYGVKD. V gave up 0 bases and J gave up 7 bases, with 10 bases separating them. This chain's CDR3 is CAISESNSNEQYF. As DNA, the CDR3 is TGTGCCATCAGTGAGTCTAACTCCAATGAGCAGTACTTC.

The chain employs TRBV20-1 and TRBJ2-5; 7 bases align to TRBD1. TRBJ2-7 explains the end of the DNA better; the J call may be wrong. CDR3 length equals 13 residues. Looked up from germline, CDR1 is DFQATT and CDR2 is SNEGSKA (reference sequence). This chain's CDR3 is CSAAGTVLGEQYF. In nucleotides, the CDR3 is TGCAGTGCTGCCGGGACAGTACTCGGCGAGCAGTACTTC.

The table lists this clonotype with a few counts. V and J are TRBV27 and TRBJ2-7; 10 nucleotides align to TRBD1. Germline V gene data show CDR1 as MNHEY and CDR2 as SMNVEV (reference sequence). V shed 5 bases and J 5 bases; nucleotides not matched to a gene: 6. The CDR3 runs to 14 residues. In DNA form, the CDR3 reads TGTGCCAGCAGTAGGGGGACAGGGGTGCACGAGCAGTACTTC. Its translation: CASSRGTGVHEQYF.

V and J are TRBV12-3 or TRBV12-4 and TRBJ1-4, with D perhaps matching TRBD1 (5 bases). The CDR3 loop spans 14 amino acids. Deletions cut 7 bases from V and 6 bases from J, with 15 bases between. The DNA of the CDR3 is TGTGCCAGCACCCGGGGGAGGTTAGATGAAAAACTGTTTTTT. Translating it yields CASTRGRLDEKLFF.

This clonotype was counted many times. The CDR3 DNA reads TGCAGTGCTAGAGATCTCATAGCGGGGTGGGAGGATGAGCAGTTCTTC. Translating it yields CSARDLIAGWEDEQFF. V gene TRBV20-1 combines with J gene TRBJ2-1, with 8 bases lining up with TRBD2. The ends lost 0 bases at V and 8 bases at J; junction bases unmatched: 12. There are 16 residues in the CDR3. Looked up from germline, CDR1 is DFQATT and CDR2 is SNEGSKA (reference sequence).

Note on this clonotype: At one end, the junction sequence differs from germline, possibly due to a read error. This CDR3 is CASSQGDRGGDQLQHF. The CDR3, as DNA: TGTGCCAGCAGCCAGGGGGACAGGGGAGGCGATCAGCTCCAGCATTTT. The genes are TRBV4-2 and TRBJ1-5; 10 bases line up with TRBD1. The CDR3 has 16 residues. Germline loops: CDR1 LGHNA, CDR2 YNFKEQ.

CDR3 protein: CASSELVREETQYF. CDR3 nucleotide sequence: TGTGCCAGCAGTGAGCTGGTCAGGGAGGAGACCCAGTACTTC. The chain joins TRBV2 to TRBJ2-5; D may match TRBD1 or TRBD2 (5 bases each). The germline V gene has CDR1 SNHLY and CDR2 FYNNEI. This CDR3 has 14 residues. Trimming shortened V by 3 bases and J by 5 bases, and 13 bases separated the two germline ends.

V is TRBV4-1 and J is TRBJ2-6, with D uncertain. CDR1 and CDR2 from the germline V gene are MGHRA and YSYEKL. The CDR3 runs 14 residues. V lost 0 bases to trimming and J lost 4 bases, with 4 bases between them. CDR3 DNA: TGCGCCAGCAGCCAAGATTTAGGGGCCAACGTCCTGACTTTC. Its translation is CASSQDLGANVLTF.

V gene TRBV7-2 combines with J gene TRBJ1-4; 8 positions agree with TRBD1. The V gene's germline CDR1 is SGHTA and CDR2 FQGNSA. V shed 2 bases, J shed 3 bases, and the junction held 2 bases outside the gene matches. This CDR3 contains 15 residues. As DNA, the CDR3 is TGTGCCAGCAGCTTACAGGGGGCCCCTAATGAAAAACTGTTTTTT. Residues: CASSLQGAPNEKLFF.

The gene calls are TRBV15 and TRBJ2-1, with a weak D call TRBD2 (6 bases). The V gene's germline CDR1 is LNHNV and CDR2 YYDKDF (reference sequence). The CDR3 has 16 residues. Trimming cost V 4 bases and J 2 bases, with 15 bases left between them. Written as DNA, the CDR3 is TGTGCCACCAGCATGACCGGGGAGGTCACCTACAATGAGCAGTTCTTC. As protein: CATSMTGEVTYNEQFF. The full variable domain, its missing parts supplied by reference TRBV15 and TRBJ2-1, is DAMVIQNPRYQVTQFGKPVTLSCSQTLNHNVMYWYQQKSSQAPKLLFHYYDKDFNNEADTPDNFQSRRPNTSFCFLDIRSPGLGDTAMYLCATSMTGEVTYNEQFFGPGTRLTVL.

The chain recombines TRBV7-2 with TRBJ1-5; D may be TRBD1 (5 bases). The ends were cut back, 2 bases at V and 0 bases at J, with 8 bases in the middle. This CDR3 has 15 residues. Germline CDR1 is SGHTA and CDR2 is FQGNSA. The chain's CDR3 is CASSLRGYSNQPQHF. The CDR3 DNA is TGTGCCAGCAGCTTAAGGGGTTATAGCAATCAGCCCCAGCATTTT. Full variable domain (remainder filled in from reference TRBV7-2 and TRBJ1-5): GAGVSQSPSNKVTEKGKDVELRCDPISGHTALYWYRQSLGQGLEFLIYFQGNSAPDKSGLPSDRFSAERTGGSVSTLTIQRTQQEDSAVYLCASSLRGYSNQPQHFGDGTRLSIL.

The V call is TRBV28, the J call TRBJ2-5; D is possibly TRBD1 or TRBD2 (6 bases each). CDR1 is MDHEN, CDR2 SYDVKM, per germline. Trimming removed 6 bases at V and 11 bases at J, with 25 bases between. CDR3 length: 15 amino acids. CDR3 nucleotide sequence: TGTGCCAGCAGGAAGACAGGACTAACCTACAATGAGCAGTACTTC. This gives the protein CASRKTGLTYNEQYF.